This TCR beta chain was recorded in a study of identical twins. One entry per CDR3 protein, called by TCRdb with MiXCR from the 5' RACE reads. The table has hundreds of thousands of distinct CDR3 sequences, 10% to 15% seen once. About this clonotype: As yet, its antigen is unknown.

The study, taken as a whole, reports: Zero-insertion analyses might be partly confounded by invariant T cells like MAIT and iNKT.

CDR3 length: 14 residues. Germline V gene sequence: CDR1 MGHRA, CDR2 YSYEKL. Between the trimmed V and J ends, which lost 2 bases and 4 bases, there was a span of 8 bases. Separately, the same data were catalogued under a study of yellow fever vaccine responses in identical twins.

This clonotype originated in a woman aged 18-29 years in good health. The chain combines TRBV4-1 with TRBJ2-2; D unclear. Sequencing used PBMCs. The CDR3 reads CASSQSTGTGELFF. CDR3 bases: TGCGCCAGCAGCCAATCGACTGGCACCGGGGAGCTGTTTTTT.